This T cell receptor (beta chain) originates from a study of T cells after yellow fever vaccination. TCRdb reprocessed the 5' RACE reads via MiXCR and lists one record per CDR3 protein. The table has 550,000 to 750,000 distinct CDR3 sequences, approximately 13% seen once. The length of the CDR3 is 13 residues. Trimming pared 2 bases from V and 7 bases from J, leaving 11 bases between. Germline lookup yields CDR1 MNHEY and CDR2 SVGAGI. The starting material was PBMCs, obtained on the day of the yellow fever booster vaccination. The rearrangement joins TRBV6-5 to TRBJ1-2; D is unclear. The sequence derives from a man aged 30-40 years who received the YFV17D yellow fever vaccine. The CDR3 protein is CASSYEGWGGYTF. In nucleotides, the CDR3 is TGTGCCAGCAGTTACGAAGGGTGGGGTGGCTACACCTTC.